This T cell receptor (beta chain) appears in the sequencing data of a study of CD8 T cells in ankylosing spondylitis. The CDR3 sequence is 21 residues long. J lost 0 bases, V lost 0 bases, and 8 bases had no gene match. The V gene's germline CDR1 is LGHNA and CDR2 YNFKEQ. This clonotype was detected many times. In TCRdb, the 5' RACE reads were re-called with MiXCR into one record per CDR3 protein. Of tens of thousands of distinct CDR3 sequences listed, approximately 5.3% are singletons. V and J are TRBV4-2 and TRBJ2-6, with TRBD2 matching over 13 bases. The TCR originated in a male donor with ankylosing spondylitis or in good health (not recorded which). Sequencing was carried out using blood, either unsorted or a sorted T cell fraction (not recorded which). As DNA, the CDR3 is TGTGCCAGCAGCCAAGATCTGGGACTAGCGGGGCTTATCTCTGGGGCCAACGTCCTGACTTTC. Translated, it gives CASSQDLGLAGLISGANVLTF.